The 31 T cell receptor beta chains presented below share a single source sample, sequenced in a study of human T cells and chemical hapten exposure. Noted time point: pre-sensitization, week 0. Treatment specified: therapeutic diphenylcyclopropenone sensitization with weekly scalp DPC. In TCRdb, the RACE reads were re-called with MiXCR into one record per CDR3 protein. Among 60,000 to 75,000 distinct CDR3 sequences listed, around 6.6% were seen once. The sequenced sample was whole blood, obtained in connection with sensitization to the hapten diphenylcyclopropenone (DPC). The receptors originated from a woman between 25 and 40 years old with alopecia areata. Some clones in this sample may be carry-over from other donors' samples.

This clonotype was seen many times. V and J are TRBV11-2 and TRBJ2-1; 7 bases fit TRBD2. The CDR3 consists of 13 residues. V was pared by 2 bases and J by 8 bases, with 3 bases of the junction left unmatched. CDR1 is SGHAT, CDR2 FQNNGV, per germline. The CDR3 sequence: CASSLRRGDEQFF. CDR3 sequence (DNA): TGTGCCAGCAGCTTACGCCGGGGGGATGAGCAGTTCTTC.

This clonotype was counted at least ten times. The chain employs TRBV27 and TRBJ2-3; TRBD2 is a possible D gene (6 bases). The CDR3 covers 15 residues. V lost 2 bases to trimming and J lost 5 bases, with 14 bases between them. Germline V CDR1 and CDR2: MNHEY, SMNVEV (reference sequence). The CDR3 region has the DNA TGTGCCAGCAGTTTAATAGGAGCAGCGGGAGATACGCAGTATTTT. This translates into CASSLIGAAGDTQYF.

This clonotype came up many times. The J gene is TRBJ2-5, the V gene TRBV5-1, with 8 bases identical to TRBD1. From germline, CDR1 is SGHRS and CDR2 YFSETQ. The V and J ends lost 4 bases and 5 bases, in that order; junction bases with no gene match: 10. The CDR3 covers 15 residues. The chain's CDR3 is CASSPGQGGGETQYF. The CDR3 DNA follows: TGCGCCAGCAGCCCCGGACAGGGCGGCGGGGAGACCCAGTACTTC.

This clonotype was seen at least ten times. V is TRBV9 and J is TRBJ1-6, with D unclear. Trimming stripped 0 bases from V and 13 bases from J, with 11 bases between. Germline V gene lookup returns CDR1 SGDLS and CDR2 YYNGEE. The CDR3 extends over 13 amino acids. The CDR3 sequence: CASSVEALTPLHF. In DNA, the CDR3 is TGTGCCAGCAGCGTAGAAGCACTCACGCCCCTCCACTTT.

This clonotype has ten or more counts. The J gene is TRBJ2-3, the V gene TRBV7-2; 11 bases align to TRBD2. This CDR3 spans 15 amino acids. CDR1 is SGHTA, CDR2 FQGNSA, per germline. V gave up 5 bases and J gave up 4 bases; unmatched junction bases: 5. CDR3 loop: CASSIMGLAADTQYF. For the CDR3, the DNA is TGTGCCAGCAGCATAATGGGACTAGCGGCAGATACGCAGTATTTT.

This clonotype was detected ten times or more. The J gene is TRBJ2-1, the V gene TRBV20-1; D ambiguous. Germline CDR1 and CDR2: DFQATT and SNEGSKA (reference sequence). This CDR3 contains 12 residues. The V and J ends lost 3 bases and 9 bases respectively, with 12 bases between them. In nucleotides, the CDR3 is TGCAGTGCTAGCGGTGCGACCCGTGAGCAGTTCTTC. Protein product: CSASGATREQFF.

The rearrangement links TRBV5-1 to TRBJ1-1; weak D call: TRBD1 (6 bases). The CDR3 extends over 14 amino acids. Deletions cut 3 bases from V and 8 bases from J, with 17 bases between. Per germline, CDR1 SGHRS and CDR2 YFSETQ. CDR3 in amino acids: CASSSGDKRGEAFF. CDR3 sequence (DNA): TGCGCCAGCAGCTCTGGGGACAAAAGGGGAGAAGCTTTCTTT.

This clonotype was observed many times. CDR3 bases: TGTGCTAGTGGTTTGGTATCCGGAAATCAGCCCCAGCATTTT. Amino acids: CASGLVSGNQPQHF. This rearrangement joins TRBV12-5 to TRBJ1-5; D ambiguous. Germline assignment: CDR1 LGHNT and CDR2 FRNRAP. V dropped 0 bases and J dropped 4 bases, with 7 bases sitting between them. This CDR3 comprises 14 residues.

This clonotype was seen many times. The genes are TRBV5-1 and TRBJ2-3; 7 bases are shared with TRBD2. The CDR3 extends over 15 amino acids. CDR1 SGHRS and CDR2 YFSETQ come from the germline V gene. V lost 3 bases and J lost 4; bases outside the gene matches: 8. CDR3 DNA: TGCGCCAGCAGCTCCGCTAGCGGAGCCGCAGATACGCAGTATTTT. It translates to CASSSASGAADTQYF. Variable domain in full (rest from reference TRBV5-1 and TRBJ2-3): KAGVTQTPRYLIKTRGQQVTLSCSPISGHRSVSWYQQTPGQGLQFLFEYFSETQRNKGNFPGRFSGRQFSNSRSEMNVSTLELGDSALYLCASSSASGAADTQYFGPGTRLTVL.

This clonotype was observed many times. The rearrangement links TRBV6-1 to TRBJ2-5; D might be TRBD1 (6 bases). In germline, CDR1 is MNHNS, CDR2 SASEGT. The germline V and J ends were trimmed by 8 bases and 2 bases, with 15 bases remaining between them. CDR3 size: 14 residues. The CDR3 DNA is TGTGCCAGCCTCCAGAGGGGGTCACAAGAGACCCAGTACTTC. Translated: CASLQRGSQETQYF.

The V call is TRBV5-1, the J call TRBJ1-4; weak D call: TRBD1 (6 bases). CDR3 length: 16 amino acids. Per germline, CDR1 SGHRS and CDR2 YFSETQ. V was trimmed by 4 bases and J by 6 bases, leaving 19 bases between them. The CDR3 region has the DNA TGCGCCAGCAGCCCTTCTCCGACCGGGACATATGAAAAACTGTTTTTT. Translated: CASSPSPTGTYEKLFF.

This clonotype was detected ten times or more. The rearrangement links TRBV27 to TRBJ1-5, with 11 bases that match TRBD1. J gave up 6 bases and V 5 bases, and 3 bases lay outside the gene matches. Germline CDR1 and CDR2: MNHEY and SMNVEV (reference sequence). The CDR3 spans 14 residues. The CDR3 DNA reads as TGTGCCAGCAGTAGGACAGGGGGCTCTCAGCCCCAGCATTTT. Translating it yields CASSRTGGSQPQHF.

The table lists this clonotype with many counts. The chain uses TRBV10-3 and TRBJ2-3; TRBD1 matches at 7 bases. The junction had 11 bases not matched to a gene; V was cut back by 7 bases and J by 1 base. In germline, CDR1 is ENHRY, CDR2 SYGVKD. The CDR3 length is 16 residues. The CDR3 loop reads CAIKPGAGTGTDTQYF. CDR3 nucleotide sequence: TGTGCCATCAAACCAGGTGCCGGGACAGGCACAGATACGCAGTATTTT.

This clonotype was seen repeatedly, ten times or more. The V call is TRBV5-8, the J call TRBJ2-1, with a weak D call TRBD1 (6 bases). There are 17 residues in the CDR3. Germline assignment: CDR1 SGHTS and CDR2 YDEGEE. Deletions cut 1 base from V and 0 bases from J, with 14 bases between. The CDR3, as DNA: TGTGCCAGCAGCTTGCATCAGGGGCTGAGCTCCTACAATGAGCAGTTCTTC. It is translated as CASSLHQGLSSYNEQFF. Variable domain in full (rest from reference TRBV5-8 and TRBJ2-1): EAGVTQSPTHLIKTRGQQATLRCSPISGHTSVYWYQQALGLGLQFLLWYDEGEERNRGNFPPRFSGRQFPNYSSELNVNALELEDSALYLCASSLHQGLSSYNEQFFGPGTRLTVL.

This clonotype was picked up a small number of times. V and J are TRBV19 and TRBJ1-5; D is ambiguous. Germline V gene lookup returns CDR1 LNHDA and CDR2 SQIVND (reference sequence). The CDR3 length is 15 residues. Trimming stripped 3 bases from V and 2 bases from J, with 11 bases between. The CDR3 loop reads CASSILGGGNQPQHF. The CDR3 nucleotides read TGTGCCAGTAGTATTTTAGGTGGAGGCAATCAGCCCCAGCATTTT.

V is TRBV6-6 and J is TRBJ1-2, with D possibly matching TRBD1 (6 bases). V lost 8 bases to trimming and J lost 4 bases, with 20 bases between them. The CDR3 covers 15 residues. Per germline, CDR1 MNHNY and CDR2 SVGAGI (reference sequence). CDR3 sequence: CASGYRGGGSYGYTF. In nucleotides, the CDR3 is TGTGCCAGCGGCTACAGAGGGGGGGGGAGCTATGGCTACACCTTC.

This clonotype was detected many times. The V and J genes are TRBV30 and TRBJ2-5; perhaps TRBD2 as D (5 bases). Trimming shortened V by 2 bases and J by 5 bases, and 12 bases separated the two germline ends. CDR1 and CDR2 (germline): GTSNPN, SVGIG (reference sequence). The CDR3 covers 13 residues. The CDR3 sequence: CAWSRRRRETQYF. The CDR3 DNA reads as TGTGCCTGGAGTCGGAGGCGGCGGGAGACCCAGTACTTC.

This clonotype was observed a handful of times. The J gene is TRBJ1-3, the V gene TRBV12-3 or TRBV12-4; no clear D. CDR3 length equals 15 residues. V was clipped by 4 bases and J by 0 bases, with 10 bases between them. CDR3 in DNA: TGTGCCAGCAGTTCAGGCCAGAGCTCTGGAAACACCATATATTTT. This translates into CASSSGQSSGNTIYF.

At least ten counts were recorded for this clonotype. The chain recombines TRBV2 with TRBJ2-3, with 12 bases fitting TRBD2. CDR1 and CDR2 from the germline V gene are SNHLY and FYNNEI. The CDR3 sequence is 16 residues long. J lost 5 bases, V lost 6 bases, and 9 bases had no gene match. The CDR3 coding sequence is TGTGCCAGCAGCCTTCTAGCGGGGGGGTCCGGAGATACGCAGTATTTT. Translation: CASSLLAGGSGDTQYF.

This clonotype was counted ten times or more. The J gene is TRBJ1-3, the V gene TRBV3-1; D not certain. V was shortened by 3 bases and J by 0 bases, with 9 bases between the two germline ends. This CDR3 region has 15 residues. From germline, CDR1 is LGHDT and CDR2 YNNKEL (reference sequence). Here the CDR3 reads CASSHRDNSGNTIYF. CDR3 nucleotide sequence: TGTGCCAGCAGCCACAGAGACAACTCTGGAAACACCATATATTTT. Full variable domain (missing parts from reference TRBV3-1 and TRBJ1-3): DTAVSQTPKYLVTQMGNDKSIKCEQNLGHDTMYWYKQDSKKFLKIMFSYNNKELIINETVPNRFSPKSPDKAHLNLHINSLELGDSAVYFCASSHRDNSGNTIYFGEGSWLTVV.

This clonotype has at least ten counts. The chain carries TRBV20-1 and TRBJ2-3; D gene uncertain. Germline V lookup: CDR1 DFQATT, CDR2 SNEGSKA (reference sequence). The CDR3 has 13 amino acids. The V and J ends lost 4 bases and 2 bases respectively, with 10 bases between them. The CDR3 DNA sequence: TGCAGTGCTAAAGTTCAAAACACAGATACGCAGTATTTT. As protein: CSAKVQNTDTQYF.

This clonotype showed up many times. In DNA, the CDR3 is TGCAGCGTTGTGAGGCAGTCCCCAGGGAGGAGGGAGACCCAGTACTTC. This encodes CSVVRQSPGRRETQYF. The rearrangement joins TRBV29-1 to TRBJ2-5, with a possible D match to TRBD2 (6 bases). Germline V gene data show CDR1 as SQVTM and CDR2 as ANQGSEA. The CDR3 consists of 16 residues. Trimming removed 4 bases from V and 5 bases from J, with 23 bases in between.

This clonotype occurred a few times. The germline gene is not matched at one end of the junction; a read error may be the cause. This chain links TRBV2 with TRBJ2-7, with D possibly being TRBD2 (6 bases). CDR3 length: 12 amino acids. Germline CDR1 is SNHLY and CDR2 is FYNNEI. The CDR3 bases are TGTGCCAGCAGTGAAGGGGGGGACCCCGTGGACTTC. It is translated as CASSEGGDPVDF.

The chain links TRBV12-3 or TRBV12-4 to TRBJ1-1; D remains unclear. This CDR3 comprises 13 residues. Trimming shortened V by 4 bases and J by 6 bases, and 12 bases separated the two germline ends. In nucleotides, the CDR3 is TGTGCCAGCAGTTCATCCGGAGTCCCTGAAGCTTTCTTT. It codes for CASSSSGVPEAFF.

As for this clonotype: This may be a read error: a much more frequent sequence differs by one nucleotide. The chain uses TRBV9 and TRBJ1-1, with a tentative D call TRBD1 (5 bases). Trimming stripped 4 bases from V and 6 bases from J, with 19 bases between. This CDR3 has 15 residues. Germline CDR1 and CDR2: SGDLS and YYNGEE. Here the CDR3 reads CASSPRGTLHAEAFF. As DNA, the CDR3 is TGTGCCAGCAGCCCCCGGGGGACCCTGCACGCTGAAGCTTTCTTT. Full variable domain (outside the CDR3, taken from reference TRBV9 and TRBJ1-1): DSGVTQTPKHLITATGQRVTLRCSPRSGDLSVYWYQQSLDQGLQFLIQYYNGEERAKGNILERFSAQQFPDLHSELNLSSLELGDSALYFCASSPRGTLHAEAFFGQGTRLTVV.

V and J are TRBV10-3 and TRBJ2-3; D call uncertain. Germline V gene lookup returns CDR1 ENHRY and CDR2 SYGVKD. This CDR3 contains 16 residues. V shed 6 bases and J shed 4 bases, with 20 bases lying between them. The CDR3 bases are TGTGCCATCAGGGGAACTATATCGGCTGTCCCAGATACGCAGTATTTT. Its translation: CAIRGTISAVPDTQYF.

This clonotype occurred many times. The V call is TRBV11-2, the J call TRBJ1-2; TRBD1 matches at 7 bases. Germline assignment: CDR1 SGHAT and CDR2 FQNNGV. Trimming cost V 5 bases and J 3 bases; bases outside gene matches: 3. The CDR3 spans 13 residues. CDR3 DNA sequence: TGTGCCAGCAGCCCCGGACAGGACTATGGCTACACCTTC. It yields the protein CASSPGQDYGYTF.

Comments on this clonotype: One end of the junction is discordant with germline, which a read error may explain. The V and J genes are TRBV7-7 and TRBJ1-6; D unresolved. The V gene's germline CDR1 is SSHAT and CDR2 FNYEAQ (reference sequence). This CDR3 region has 17 residues. The CDR3 DNA sequence: TGTGCTAGCAGCCTACAGAATCTGAGCTCCTATAATTCACCCCTCCACTTT. Translated, it gives CASSLQNLSSYNSPLHF. The variable domain in full, with the rest retrieved from reference TRBV7-7 and TRBJ1-6, is GAGVSQSPRYKVTKRGQDVTLRCDPISSHATLYWYQQALGQGPEFLTYFNYEAQPDKSGLPSDRFSAERPEGSISTLTIQRTEQRDSAMYRCASSLQNLSSYNSPLHFGNGTRLTVT.

This clonotype was observed once. This rearrangement joins TRBV2 to TRBJ2-3; D is perhaps TRBD1 or TRBD2 (5 bases each). The CDR3 extends over 13 amino acids. CDR1 SNHLY and CDR2 FYNNEI come from the germline V gene. V lost 5 bases and J 10 bases, leaving 16 bases between the germline ends. The CDR3 nucleotides read TGTGCCAGCAGTCCAGAGGGTGGGGGAGCGCAGTATTTT. Protein: CASSPEGGGAQYF. The variable domain in full, completed from reference TRBV2 and TRBJ2-3, reads EPEVTQTPSHQVTQMGQEVILRCVPISNHLYFYWYRQILGQKVEFLVSFYNNEISEKSEIFDDQFSVERPDGSNFTLKIRSTKLEDSAMYFCASSPEGGGAQYFGPGTRLTVL.

This clonotype came up a few times. At one boundary the junction diverges from the germline segment, which might be a read error. The genes are TRBV5-6 and TRBJ2-5; D gene unclear. Germline CDR1 is SGHDT and CDR2 is YYEEEE. CDR3 size: 11 residues. Here the CDR3 reads CVSSRQETQYF. CDR3 DNA sequence: TGTGTCAGCAGCCGTCAAGAGACCCAGTACTTC. Complete variable domain (other parts from reference TRBV5-6 and TRBJ2-5): DAGVTQSPTHLIKTRGQQVTLRCSPKSGHDTVSWYQQALGQGPQFIFQYYEEEERQRGNFPDRFSGHQFPNYSSELNVNALLLGDSALYLCVSSRQETQYFGPGTRLLVL.

This clonotype was recorded once. This chain joins TRBV7-9 and TRBJ2-3; 10 bases align to TRBD2. The CDR3 is made up of 17 amino acids. Germline loops: CDR1 SEHNR, CDR2 FQNEAQ (reference sequence). The J segment lost 4 bases and the V segment lost 4 bases, leaving 11 bases of the junction unmatched. The CDR3 region is CASSSNGLAGAPDTQYF. The CDR3 region has the DNA TGTGCCAGCAGCTCAAACGGCCTAGCGGGAGCCCCAGATACGCAGTATTTT.